This is a list of T cell receptor beta chains from one sample in a study of blood T cell repertoires in COVID-19. Here immunoSEQ multiplex PCR was the method, and the copy in TCRdb shows in-frame clones only, minus some. The data show roughly 260,000 clones, around nine tenths seen once. The source material was peripheral blood. The receptors derive from a woman in her 30s with COVID-19, enrolled during active disease. Each CDR3 is given with its conserved first and last residue. A D gene is named only where the DNA matches it firmly. Not all rows give a size; the values are once, few, many and, for expanded clones, a class.

d_call	v_call	j_call	clone_size	cdr3_nt	cdr3_aa
TRBD1	TRBV6-5	TRBJ1-1	-	TGTGCCAGCAGTTCTCCACAGGGGGAGAACACTGAAGCTTTCTTT	CASSSPQGENTEAFF
-	TRBV29-1	TRBJ1-5	-	TGCAGCGTTGAAGTATCCAGCAATCAGCCCCAGCATTTT	CSVEVSSNQPQHF
TRBD2	TRBV9	TRBJ2-7	-	TGTGCCAGCAGCGCCGGAGCGGGAGGAAACTACGAGCAGTACTTC	CASSAGAGGNYEQYF
TRBD1	TRBV9	TRBJ1-6	once	TGTGCCAGCAGCGCCGGACAGGGGGAGAATTCACCCCTCCACTTT	CASSAGQGENSPLHF
TRBD1	TRBV6-5	TRBJ1-2	-	TGTGCCACCCTTGACAGGGGAATCTATGGCTACACCTTC	CATLDRGIYGYTF
-	TRBV11-2	TRBJ2-2	-	TGTGCCAGCAGCTTAGATCTGACCGGGGAGCTGTTTTTT	CASSLDLTGELFF
-	TRBV7-2	TRBJ2-3	-	TGTGCCAGCAGCTTAGCGGCAGGGGATACGCAGTATTTT	CASSLAAGDTQYF
TRBD2	TRBV6-6	TRBJ2-3	-	TGTGCCAGCAGTTACTCAGCGGGAGCAGATACGCAGTATTTT	CASSYSAGADTQYF
-	TRBV19	TRBJ2-3	-	TGTGCCACCTCGAGCCAGGGAACAGATACGCAGTATTTT	CATSSQGTDTQYF
-	TRBV21-1	TRBJ2-1	once	TGTGCCAGCAGCAGAAATGAGGGACTAGCGCATAGAAGCTCCTACAATGAGCAGTTCTTC	CASSRNEGLAHRSSYNEQFF
-	TRBV3-1/TRBV3-2	TRBJ1-3	-	TGTGCCAGCAGCCAAGATAGAGGAGGACTAGGGCGGAACACCATATATTTT	CASSQDRGGLGRNTIYF
-	TRBV3-1/TRBV3-2	TRBJ2-2	-	TGTGCCAGCAGCCAAGATATAGTCACCGGGGAGCTGTTTTTT	CASSQDIVTGELFF
-	TRBV11-2	TRBJ2-1	-	TGTGCCAGCAGCTTAGGGTCAAGGACTCGGGATGAGCAGTTCTTC	CASSLGSRTRDEQFF
TRBD1	TRBV30	TRBJ1-2	few	TGTGCCTGGGGAAGGGGACAGAATACCTATGGCTACACCTTC	CAWGRGQNTYGYTF
TRBD1	TRBV7-2	TRBJ1-3	-	TGTGCCAGCAGACCGGACAGGGGTAACACCATATATTTT	CASRPDRGNTIYF
-	TRBV4-2	TRBJ2-3	few	TGTGCCAGCAGCCAAGGAGGGACTGGCACAGATACGCAGTATTTT	CASSQGGTGTDTQYF
TRBD1	TRBV9	TRBJ2-1	-	TGTGCCAGCAGCGTAGCCCAGGGGGCATATTCTTACAATGAGCAGTTCTTC	CASSVAQGAYSYNEQFF
TRBD2	TRBV12-3/TRBV12-4	TRBJ2-5	-	TGTGCCAGCCGTAGCGGGCAAGAGACCCAGTACTTC	CASRSGQETQYF
TRBD2	TRBV24-1	TRBJ2-1	-	TGTGCCACCAGCGCGGGACTAGCGGGAATGAGGGAGCAGTTCTTC	CATSAGLAGMREQFF
TRBD2	TRBV7-9	TRBJ2-5	-	TGTGCCAGCAGCCCGATCGGGACTAGCGGGAGAGAGACCCAGTACTTC	CASSPIGTSGRETQYF
TRBD1	TRBV19	TRBJ1-6	-	TGTGCCAGTAGGTACAGGGGTTTCAATTCACCCCTCCACTTT	CASRYRGFNSPLHF
-	TRBV5-4	TRBJ2-1	once	TGTGCCAGCAGCTTAAGCGGCTACAATGAGCAGTTCTTC	CASSLSGYNEQFF
TRBD2	TRBV7-8	TRBJ2-1	-	TGTGCCAGCAGCTTAGCGACTAGCGGTTACAATGAGCAGTTCTTC	CASSLATSGYNEQFF
TRBD1	TRBV28	TRBJ1-2	-	TGTGCCAGCAACCCGTTGGGACAGGGAAACTATGGCTACACCTTC	CASNPLGQGNYGYTF
-	TRBV4-2	TRBJ1-1	-	TGTGCCAGCAGCCAAGATCTAGGCCTCTCTCTGAACACTGAAGCTTTCTTT	CASSQDLGLSLNTEAFF
TRBD2	TRBV11-2	TRBJ2-7	-	TGTGCCAGCAGCTTACATTCGAGCGGGGCCTACGAGCAGTACTTC	CASSLHSSGAYEQYF
TRBD2	TRBV18	TRBJ2-7	-	TGTGCCAGCTCACCACGGACTAGCGGAAACTACGAGCAGTACTTC	CASSPRTSGNYEQYF
TRBD2	TRBV13	TRBJ2-1	-	TGTGCCAGCAGCGGAGGGACTAGCGGGAGAGCGAGGAATGAGCAGTTCTTC	CASSGGTSGRARNEQFF
TRBD1	TRBV5-1	TRBJ2-2	-	TGCGCCAGCAGCCTACAGGGGATTGACACCGGGGAGCTGTTTTTT	CASSLQGIDTGELFF
-	TRBV6-6	TRBJ1-1	once	TGTGCCATCCAGGGCCCCACTGAAGCTTTCTTT	CAIQGPTEAFF
-	TRBV5-6	TRBJ1-5	-	TGTGCCAGCAGCTCACGGGGGGCCGGGAACAATCAGCCCCAGCATTTT	CASSSRGAGNNQPQHF
TRBD2	TRBV19	TRBJ2-5	-	TGTGCCAGTAGTAGCGGGAGCATAGAGACCCAGTACTTC	CASSSGSIETQYF
TRBD1	TRBV28	TRBJ1-5	once	TGTGCCAGCAGTTTGGGACAGGGCTTTCAGCCCCAGCATTTT	CASSLGQGFQPQHF
TRBD1	TRBV5-4	TRBJ1-2	-	TGTGCCAGCAGCTTGGCGGGGACAGGGCAGGGGGATGGCTACACCTTC	CASSLAGTGQGDGYTF
-	TRBV30	TRBJ1-2	-	TGTGCCTGGAGCGAGGGAATTGGCTACACCTTC	CAWSEGIGYTF
-	TRBV5-1	TRBJ2-5	-	TGCGCCAGCAGCTTCCCTAGCACAAACCAAGAGACCCAGTACTTC	CASSFPSTNQETQYF
-	TRBV4-3	TRBJ1-6	few	TGCGCCAGCAGCCAAGACAGTTCCTATAATTCACCCCTCCACTTT	CASSQDSSYNSPLHF
TRBD2	TRBV19	TRBJ2-2	-	TGTGCCAGTAAGGGAGGGCCGGGCACCGGGGAGCTGTTTTTT	CASKGGPGTGELFF
TRBD1	TRBV27	TRBJ2-1	-	TGTGCCAGCAGGAGACAGGGGGCCACCGTCTCCTACAATGAGCAGTTCTTC	CASRRQGATVSYNEQFF
-	TRBV9	TRBJ2-1	-	TGTGCCAGCAATCAGGGGAGTTCCTACAATGAGCAGTTCTTC	CASNQGSSYNEQFF
-	TRBV6-5	TRBJ1-5	-	TGTGCCAGCAGTTATGAACAGGGCGCGGGGCCCCAGCATTTT	CASSYEQGAGPQHF
TRBD2	TRBV28	TRBJ2-2	-	TGTGCCAGCAGTTTAGCGGGAGGGCCTGTCGGGGAGCTGTTTTTT	CASSLAGGPVGELFF